A selection of T cell receptor beta chains follows, all from one sample in a study of regulatory T cells in long-lasting Graves disease. TCRdb ran MiXCR on the multiplex PCR reads and lists one entry per CDR3 protein. In the table there are 450,000 to 650,000 distinct CDR3 sequences, approximately 16% of which are singletons. The data were also submitted as part of a second study, on T cells in Graves' hyperthyroidism and ophthalmopathy.

The sequences come from peripheral blood mononuclear cells (PBMCs), collected at new diagnosis, from a patient treated with antithyroid drugs. The receptors were gathered from a woman aged 35 to 60 with Graves disease. Each CDR3 is given with its conserved first and last residue. A D gene is named only where the DNA matches it firmly. Only some rows state a clone size, as once, few, many or a class for expanded clones.

V	D	size	J	CDR3	DNA
TRBV2	NA	many	TRBJ2-3	CASSAEDTQYF	TGTGCCAGCAGCGCCGAAGATACGCAGTATTTT
TRBV5-1	TRBD1	NA	TRBJ2-5	CASSLSVTGVGETQYF	TGCGCCAGCAGCTTGTCCGTGACAGGGGTCGGAGAGACCCAGTACTTC
TRBV14	NA	many	TRBJ1-2	CASSQDFGQGGYTF	TGTGCCAGCAGCCAAGATTTCGGGCAAGGGGGCTACACCTTC
TRBV29-1	NA	NA	TRBJ1-1	CSVEDGRGMNAEAFF	TGCAGCGTTGAAGATGGCAGAGGAATGAACGCTGAAGCTTTCTTT
TRBV30	NA	many	TRBJ2-1	CAWVNSGSSYNEQFF	TGTGCCTGGGTAAATAGCGGTAGCTCCTACAATGAGCAGTTCTTC
TRBV12-3/TRBV12-4	NA	NA	TRBJ1-1	CASSSLPGLKIEAFF	TGTGCCAGCAGTTCCCTACCGGGACTCAAGATTGAAGCTTTCTTT
TRBV10-3	TRBD2	NA	TRBJ2-3	CAIGGLAGGGDTQYF	TGTGCCATCGGGGGACTAGCGGGGGGTGGAGATACGCAGTATTTT
TRBV24-1	TRBD2	few	TRBJ2-2	CATSDPRGGSTGELFF	TGTGCCACCAGTGATCCGCGGGGGGGCTCCACCGGGGAGCTGTTTTTT
TRBV5-1	NA	few	TRBJ2-6	CASSLALRANVLTF	TGCGCCAGCAGCTTAGCCCTGAGGGCCAACGTCCTGACTTTC
TRBV5-1	NA	many	TRBJ1-4	CASRETANEKLFF	TGCGCCAGCAGAGAGACAGCAAATGAAAAACTGTTTTTT
TRBV10-3	TRBD2	NA	TRBJ2-7	CAIRDGTSGSYEQYF	TGTGCCATCAGAGACGGGACTAGCGGGTCTTACGAGCAGTACTTC
TRBV3-1	NA	many	TRBJ1-2	CASSQGQITNYGYTF	TGTGCCAGCAGCCAAGGGCAGATTACTAACTATGGCTACACCTTC
TRBV18	NA	many	TRBJ2-7	CASSPQGSGYEQYF	TGTGCCAGCTCACCACAAGGGTCAGGCTACGAGCAGTACTTC
TRBV28	NA	many	TRBJ2-3	CANPRPAGTGTTDTQYF	TGTGCCAACCCAAGACCCGCTGGAACCGGGACCACAGATACGCAGTATTTT
TRBV5-5	TRBD2	many	TRBJ2-5	CASSSGGLETQYF	TGTGCCAGCAGCTCGGGGGGGCTAGAGACCCAGTACTTC
TRBV14	NA	few	TRBJ2-1	CASSHGGPYNEQFF	TGTGCCAGCAGCCACGGGGGGCCTTACAATGAGCAGTTCTTC
TRBV20-1	TRBD2	many	TRBJ2-1	CSARDPAGGQRDEQFF	TGCAGTGCTAGAGATCCTGCGGGGGGGCAAAGGGATGAGCAGTTCTTC
TRBV12-3/TRBV12-4	NA	many	TRBJ2-5	CASSSGGKETQYF	TGTGCCAGCAGTTCGGGCGGAAAAGAGACCCAGTACTTC
TRBV5-6	NA	once	TRBJ1-3	CASSIRSTIYF	TGTGCCAGCAGTATCCGGAGCACCATATATTTT
TRBV7-2	TRBD2	few	TRBJ2-1	CASSLDSAGGHNEQFF	TGTGCCAGCAGCTTAGACTCTGCGGGGGGGCACAATGAGCAGTTCTTC
TRBV18	NA	many	TRBJ1-6	CASSPAGRSVPLHF	TGTGCCAGCTCACCGGCCGGGAGGTCTGTTCCCCTCCACTTT
TRBV10-3	NA	many	TRBJ2-1	CATVGLYNEQFF	TGTGCCACGGTCGGACTCTACAATGAGCAGTTCTTC
TRBV12-3/TRBV12-4	NA	few	TRBJ1-5	CASSLDRSRQPQHF	TGTGCCAGCAGCCTCGACCGGTCCCGACAGCCCCAGCATTTT
TRBV19	NA	NA	TRBJ2-2	CASSISRYNTGELFF	TGTGCCAGTAGTATCAGCAGGTACAACACCGGGGAGCTGTTTTTT
TRBV10-2	TRBD1	NA	TRBJ1-6	CASGTGDSPLHF	TGCGCCAGTGGGACAGGGGATTCACCCCTCCACTTT
TRBV4-1	NA	few	TRBJ1-2	CASSQIRDVRGYTF	TGCGCCAGCAGCCAAATCCGGGACGTCAGAGGCTACACCTTC
TRBV5-1	NA	few	TRBJ1-6	CASSLAGEYSPLHF	TGCGCCAGCAGCTTGGCGGGGGAGTATTCACCCCTCCACTTT